This T cell receptor beta chain was captured in a study of T cell responses to AZD1222 COVID-19 vaccine. Findings and limits, study-wide: Of the AZD1222 recipients, only five to seven were seropositive at baseline. Two doses of AZD1222 preceded a rise in Spike-specific TCR breadth and depth.

Germline assignment: CDR1 SSHAT and CDR2 FNYEAQ (reference sequence). The CDR3 length is 15 residues. Worth noting for this clone: Its antigen is not known. At one boundary the junction diverges from the germline segment, which might be a read error.

TCRdb keeps only in-frame clones here, not all; method: immunoSEQ multiplex PCR. The sample lists 85,000 to 90,000 clones, around nine tenths occurring once. The chain couples TRBV7-7 to TRBJ2-1; TRBD2 aligns across 11 bases. The material was peripheral blood, obtained on day 0 of AZD1222 vaccination. This TCR derives from an adult in good health. In nucleotides, the CDR3 is TGTGCTAGCAGCTCTACTAGCGGGGGCTACAATGAGCAGTTCTTC. It translates to CASSSTSGGYNEQFF.